The following is a TCR beta chain sequence with its context. The length of the CDR3 is 15 residues. Trimming shortened V by 5 bases and J by 1 base, and 12 bases separated the two germline ends. Germline V gene sequence: CDR1 MNHEY, CDR2 SVGAGI. Under the authors' procedure: Amplification of reference gene primers was used by the study to estimate nucleated cell counts. Only in-frame clones appear in the TCRdb table, and some are missing; sequencing was by immunoSEQ multiplex PCR. Clone size and the V and J calls come from that table; the DNA yielded D and trimming. The sample shows 350,000 to 400,000 clones, approximately 89% of them seen only once. Participants classified as exposed had met a COVID-19 case within 2 weeks before study entry. The data are from a study of blood T cell repertoires in COVID-19. Study context: Acute and convalescent COVID-19 specimens originated in the United States, Italy and Spain. From T cells, B-cell-depleted T cells, or PBMCs came the material, which was cDNA or gDNA.

This chain joins TRBV6-5 and TRBJ1-5; D unclear. Sequenced: PBMCs or T cells enriched from blood (not recorded which). This clonotype originated in a woman aged 40 to 50 who had been exposed to COVID-19. Here the CDR3 DNA reads TGTGCCAGCAGTCCCTTAACAGTAAGCAATCAGCCCCAGCATTTT. It encodes CASSPLTVSNQPQHF.